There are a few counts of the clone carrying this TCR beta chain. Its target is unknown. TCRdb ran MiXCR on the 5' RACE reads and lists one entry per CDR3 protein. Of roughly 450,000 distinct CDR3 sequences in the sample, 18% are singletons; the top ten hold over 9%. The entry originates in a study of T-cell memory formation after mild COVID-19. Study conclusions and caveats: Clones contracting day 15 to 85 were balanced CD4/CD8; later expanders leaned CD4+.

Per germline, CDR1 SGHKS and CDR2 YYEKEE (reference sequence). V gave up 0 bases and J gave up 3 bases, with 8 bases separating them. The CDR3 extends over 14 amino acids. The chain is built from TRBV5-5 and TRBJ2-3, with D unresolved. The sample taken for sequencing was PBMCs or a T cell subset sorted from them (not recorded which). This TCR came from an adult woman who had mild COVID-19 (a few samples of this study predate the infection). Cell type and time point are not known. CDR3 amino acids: CASSLASATDTQYF. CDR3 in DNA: TGTGCCAGCAGCTTGGCCTCGGCAACAGATACGCAGTATTTT.